A single sample gave rise to the 9 T cell receptor beta chains below, sequenced in a study of T cell responses to AZD1222 COVID-19 vaccine (dated by TCRdb to the early 2020s). To prepare the library, the immunoSEQ multiplex PCR assay was applied. TCRdb retrieved this table from immuneACCESS and kept in-frame rearrangements only. Not all clones are present; in checked studies, unresolved V genes account for under half, and no reason is known for the remainder. This sample has 100,000 to 150,000 clones in its table, and roughly 85% of those were observed once. Of the sample, 7.6% falls within the top ten clones. Per the publication, the time point label means: baseline before first vaccination. The source was peripheral blood, collected on day 0 of AZD1222 vaccination. These receptors were taken from an adult in good health.

The chain joins TRBV5-4 to TRBJ2-5; 8 nucleotides line up with TRBD1. Per the germline V gene, CDR1 is SGHNT and CDR2 is YYREEE (reference sequence). The CDR3 contains 14 residues. The V and J ends lost 3 bases and 4 bases, in that order; junction bases with no gene match: 5. As DNA, the CDR3 is TGTGCCAGCAGCTGGACCACAGGGGGAGAGACCCAGTACTTC. It is translated as CASSWTTGGETQYF.

The J gene is TRBJ2-7, the V gene TRBV15; D could derive from TRBD1 or TRBD2 (5 bases each). The germline V gene has CDR1 LNHNV and CDR2 YYDKDF (reference sequence). The CDR3 totals 13 residues. V was cut by 1 base and J by 6 bases, with 10 bases left in between. The CDR3 nucleotides are TGTGCCACCAGCAGAGGAGGGACCCGCGAGCAGTACTTC. Residues: CATSRGGTREQYF.

This chain links TRBV19 with TRBJ2-6; D unresolved. CDR1 and CDR2 from the germline V gene are LNHDA and SQIVND (reference sequence). This CDR3 has 16 amino acids. Trimming pared 1 base from V and 0 bases from J, leaving 7 bases between. Written as DNA, the CDR3 is TGTGCCAGTAGTATAGGGCGGCCCTCTGGGGCCAACGTCCTGACTTTC. It specifies CASSIGRPSGANVLTF.

The V and J genes are TRBV19 and TRBJ1-5, with a weak D call TRBD1 (6 bases). Per germline, CDR1 LNHDA and CDR2 SQIVND (reference sequence). Trimming took 7 bases from V and 7 from J, leaving 11 bases between them. This CDR3 contains 12 residues. The CDR3 region is CASNRAGQPQHF. DNA for the CDR3: TGTGCCAGTAACAGGGCTGGACAGCCCCAGCATTTT.

This sequence joins TRBV29-1 and TRBJ1-1, with TRBD1 as a possible D gene (5 bases). The CDR3 has 15 residues. Deletions cut 0 bases from V and 1 base from J, with 12 bases between. Germline V CDR1 and CDR2: SQVTM, ANQGSEA. CDR3 nucleotides: TGCAGCGTTGAAGAGGGGCGGTTAGGGAACACTGAAGCTTTCTTT. It specifies CSVEEGRLGNTEAFF.

This chain connects TRBV25-1 to TRBJ1-1; 8 bases fit TRBD1. CDR1 and CDR2 (germline): MGHDK, SYGVNS. The V segment lost 6 bases and the J segment 5 bases; nucleotides outside the gene matches: 5. The CDR3 contains 13 residues. The CDR3 DNA is TGTGCCAGCAGGGGGAGACAGGGGACTGAAGCTTTCTTT. The encoded protein is CASRGRQGTEAFF.

J is TRBJ1-2 and V is TRBV30, with D uncertain. CDR3 length: 13 amino acids. Germline CDR1 GTSNPN, CDR2 SVGIG (reference sequence). Trimming stripped 1 base from V and 3 bases from J, with 9 bases between. Written as DNA, the CDR3 is TGTGCCTGGAGTGAAAGGAATTACTATGGCTACACCTTC. This codes for CAWSERNYYGYTF.

The gene calls are TRBV5-1 and TRBJ2-7, with 8 bases fitting TRBD1. CDR1 is SGHRS and CDR2 is YFSETQ in the germline V gene. The CDR3 extends over 16 amino acids. V lost 2 bases and J lost 5; bases outside the gene matches: 12. CDR3 protein: CASSLNGDRGRDEQYF. In DNA form, the CDR3 reads TGCGCCAGCAGCTTAAACGGAGACAGGGGCCGGGACGAGCAGTACTTC.

This sequence joins TRBV13 and TRBJ2-1, with 15 bases identical to TRBD2. V was pared by 4 bases and J by 9 bases, with 10 bases of the junction left unmatched. Germline loops: CDR1 PRHDT, CDR2 FYEKMQ (reference sequence). This CDR3 has 17 residues. The CDR3 loop reads CASSSPWTSGGAGEQFF. Here the CDR3 DNA reads TGTGCCAGCAGCTCTCCGTGGACTAGCGGGGGGGCTGGTGAGCAGTTCTTC.